Shown below are 13 T cell receptor beta chains from a single sample sequenced in a study of Ad26.COV2.S vaccination and SARS-CoV-2 variants. Documented treatment: around 19 received Ad26.COV2.S at low or high dose, single or two shots; several received placebo; per-sample allocation not given. Day 63 after the first injection of vaccine or placebo was the sampling time. The repertoire was sequenced with immunoSEQ multiplex PCR; TCRdb's copy has only in-frame clones and lacks some. Found here are about 350,000 clones, 75% to 90% of them singletons; the top ten hold approximately 11%. The sample in question was peripheral blood, obtained in a trial of Ad26.COV2.S vaccine versus placebo. These receptors were obtained from a person between 18 and 65 years old who received the Ad26.COV2.S COVID-19 vaccine or a placebo.

This clone showed up just once. V is TRBV12-3 or TRBV12-4 and J is TRBJ1-1, with D perhaps matching TRBD1 (5 bases). The V and J ends lost 1 base and 10 bases respectively, with 10 bases between them. The length of the CDR3 is 12 residues. CDR3 in amino acids: CASSLERGSAFF. The CDR3 DNA reads TGTGCCAGCAGTTTAGAGCGGGGGTCAGCTTTCTTT.

The gene calls are TRBV3-1 (or the pseudogene TRBV3-2) and TRBJ1-1; the D is unclear. The CDR3 totals 13 residues. Germline V gene sequence: CDR1 LGHDT, CDR2 YNNKEL (reference sequence). V lost 3 bases and J 10 bases, leaving 15 bases between the germline ends. CDR3 protein: CASSHTKGYRAFF. CDR3 nucleotides: TGTGCCAGCAGCCACACTAAGGGATATAGAGCTTTCTTT.

Note on this clone: Within the sample, other DNA sequences also encode this same CDR3. The rearrangement uses TRBV7-9 and TRBJ1-2; D possibly corresponds to TRBD1 (5 bases). The CDR3 extends over 13 amino acids. The germline CDR1 and CDR2 sequences are SEHNR and FQNEAQ (reference sequence). V gave up 5 bases and J gave up 0 bases, with 7 bases separating them. The CDR3 loop reads CASSLGANYGYTF. CDR3 nucleotide sequence: TGTGCCAGCAGCCTAGGGGCTAACTATGGCTACACCTTC.

The chain uses TRBV10-3 and TRBJ2-7, with 8 bases lining up with TRBD2. V lost 3 bases, J lost 5 bases, and 9 bases stayed unmatched. The germline V gene has CDR1 ENHRY and CDR2 SYGVKD. This CDR3 contains 15 residues. The DNA of the CDR3 is TGTGCCATCAGTGAAGAGCGGGAGTTGCTCCACGAGCAGTACTTC. This encodes CAISEERELLHEQYF.

This CDR3 is CASSGAPSSYEQYF. CDR3 in DNA: TGTGCCAGCAGTGGTGCGCCCAGCTCCTACGAGCAGTACTTC. This chain links TRBV25-1 with TRBJ2-7; D unresolved. CDR3 length: 14 amino acids. Germline CDR1 and CDR2: MGHDK and SYGVNS. The V end lost 4 bases, the J end lost 0 bases, and 10 bases lay between the germline ends.

The gene calls are TRBV11-3 and TRBJ2-7, with unresolved D. From germline, CDR1 is SGHNT and CDR2 YENEEA. V was trimmed by 3 bases and J by 6 bases, leaving 12 bases between them. This CDR3 is 13 amino acids long. The CDR3 nucleotides read TGTGCCAGCAGCTTCGGTGGGATTAGCGAGCAGTACTTC. The encoded protein is CASSFGGISEQYF.

A few counts support this clone. The genes are TRBV4-1 and TRBJ2-3; D not certain. Trimming pared 0 bases from V and 2 bases from J, leaving 9 bases between. CDR1 and CDR2 from the germline V gene are MGHRA and YSYEKL. The CDR3 covers 15 residues. In nucleotides, the CDR3 is TGCGCCAGCAGCCAAGATCAGACATACACAGATACGCAGTATTTT. This translates into CASSQDQTYTDTQYF.

The chain joins TRBV6-2 or TRBV6-3 to TRBJ2-7, with D perhaps matching TRBD1 (6 bases). The germline V gene encodes CDR1 MNHEY and CDR2 SVGEGT. CDR3 size: 15 residues. Between the trimmed V and J ends, which lost 5 bases and 3 bases, there was a span of 17 bases. The CDR3 is CASSEGHASLYEQYF. CDR3 coding DNA: TGTGCCAGCAGTGAGGGACACGCCTCTCTCTACGAGCAGTACTTC.

This clone was seen a few times. V and J are TRBV4-1 and TRBJ1-5, with D possibly being TRBD1 (6 bases). The germline V gene has CDR1 MGHRA and CDR2 YSYEKL. The CDR3 length is 16 residues. The ends were cut back, 1 base at V and 1 base at J, with 11 bases in the middle. The CDR3: CASSQAGRGSNQPQHF. CDR3 sequence (DNA): TGCGCCAGCAGCCAAGCCGGGAGGGGGAGCAATCAGCCCCAGCATTTT.

This clone was seen a few times. The chain combines TRBV12-3 or TRBV12-4 with TRBJ2-7; D not resolved. The CDR3 spans 11 residues. V was pared by 5 bases and J by 4 bases, with 6 bases between. This CDR3 reads CASSVGYEQYF. DNA for the CDR3: TGTGCCAGCAGTGTGGGTTACGAGCAGTACTTC.

This clone has just a few counts. This sequence joins TRBV19 and TRBJ1-5; maybe TRBD1 (6 bases). CDR1 and CDR2 (germline): LNHDA, SQIVND (reference sequence). Trimming pared 4 bases from V and 5 bases from J, leaving 18 bases between. This CDR3 is built from 16 residues. The CDR3 protein is CASSNPLGHHYQPQHF. The CDR3 DNA follows: TGTGCCAGTAGTAACCCCTTGGGACATCATTATCAGCCCCAGCATTTT.

The chain recombines TRBV20-1 with TRBJ1-2; D uncertain. V dropped 3 bases and J dropped 4 bases, with 12 bases sitting between them. Per the germline V gene, CDR1 is DFQATT and CDR2 is SNEGSKA (reference sequence). This CDR3 has 13 residues. In DNA, the CDR3 is TGCAGTGCTAGTTCTGGGGAGTTCTATGGCTACACCTTC. This gives the protein CSASSGEFYGYTF.

CDR3 coding DNA: TGCGCCAGCAGCTTGGCCAAGTATGGGCCCTACGAGCAGTACTTC. Translating gives CASSLAKYGPYEQYF. The J gene is TRBJ2-7, the V gene TRBV5-1; no definite D call. Germline V gene sequence: CDR1 SGHRS, CDR2 YFSETQ. The V end was cut by 0 bases, the J end by 2 bases, with 12 bases between. The CDR3 is 15 amino acids.